This T cell receptor beta chain stems from a study of type 1 and type 2 diabetes patients. Study summary: The whole study generated approximately 19 million paired-end reads.

Between the trimmed V and J ends, which lost 0 bases and 6 bases, there was a span of 11 bases. Germline assignment: CDR1 MGHRA and CDR2 YSYEKL. The CDR3 loop spans 14 amino acids. A remark on this clonotype: Its cognate antigen is unknown.

Findings and limits, study-wide: Some expanded clones seen only in T1D might occur in additional T2D or control samples. Highly-expanded CD4+ clones were few in type 2 diabetes, median one, over 3.5% of reads.

PCR was run on genomic DNA. Amplification of the beta chain CDR3 used 30 forward and 13 reverse multiplex primers. MiXCR, run by TCRdb on the multiplex PCR reads, gives a single entry per CDR3 protein. The profile shows fewer than 350,000 distinct CDR3 sequences, around 47% of them singletons. The J gene is TRBJ1-2, the V gene TRBV4-1, with D maybe TRBD1 (5 bases). This TCR was recovered from a man younger than 35 with type 2 diabetes. The source material was peripheral blood mononuclear cells (PBMCs). CDR3 sequence reads: CASSQDRAGDGYTF. The CDR3 coding sequence is TGCGCCAGCAGCCAAGATCGGGCGGGGGATGGCTACACCTTC.